A selection of T cell receptor beta chains follows, all from one sample in a study of regulatory T cells in long-lasting Graves disease. TCRdb re-derived calls from the multiplex PCR reads in MiXCR, one entry per CDR3 protein. The table includes some 600,000 distinct CDR3 sequences, around 16% detected once. The same specimen was also included in a second study, on T cells in Graves' hyperthyroidism and ophthalmopathy.

The sequencing used peripheral blood mononuclear cells (PBMCs), collected at new diagnosis, from a patient treated with antithyroid drugs. Receptors were obtained from a man between 18 and 35 years old with Graves disease. Each CDR3 is given with its conserved first and last residue. The D gene is left open where the match is weak. Part of the rows lack a size; the others show once, few, many or a class for expanded clones.

CDR3 length	clone size	V gene	J gene	D gene	CDR3 DNA	CDR3 protein
13	many	TRBV11-2	TRBJ2-3	-	TGTGCCAGCAGCTTAGGCCAGGAAGATACGCAGTATTTT	CASSLGQEDTQYF
15	few	TRBV18	TRBJ1-4	-	TGTGCCAGCTCACCAGTGGACAGCTTTAATGAAAAACTGTTTTTT	CASSPVDSFNEKLFF
15	many	TRBV30	TRBJ1-1	-	TGTGCCTGGAGTGTAGTAGGCGGCGGGGGAACTGAAGCTTTCTTT	CAWSVVGGGGTEAFF
17	few	TRBV3-1	TRBJ2-3	TRBD2	TGTGCCAGCAGCCCCCTTAGGAGTAGCGGGAGTGCAGATACGCAGTATTTT	CASSPLRSSGSADTQYF
14	many	TRBV28	TRBJ2-7	TRBD1	TGTGCCAGCAGTCCAGGGGGCGCTTCCTACGAGCAGTACTTC	CASSPGGASYEQYF
17	-	TRBV5-4	TRBJ2-3	-	TGTGCCAGCAGCTTGGTAGTGGGGGCCCGTGGGTCAGATACGCAGTATTTT	CASSLVVGARGSDTQYF
14	many	TRBV6-1	TRBJ1-5	-	TGTGCCAGCAGTGTCACAGGGACTCAACAGCCCCAGCATTTT	CASSVTGTQQPQHF
12	many	TRBV11-2	TRBJ2-3	-	TGTGCCAGCAGCTCCCAGGCGGGTACGCAGTATTTT	CASSSQAGTQYF
15	many	TRBV30	TRBJ2-7	-	TGTGCCTGGAGCCCGGGGGGCGCCTCCTCCTACGAGCAGTACTTC	CAWSPGGASSYEQYF
14	-	TRBV30	TRBJ2-7	TRBD2	TGTGCCTGGAATCCCCTAGCGGGAGCCCACGAGCAGTACTTC	CAWNPLAGAHEQYF
11	-	TRBV24-1	TRBJ2-3	-	TGTGCCACCAGTAATTTATATACGCAGTATTTT	CATSNLYTQYF
12	-	TRBV5-6	TRBJ2-7	-	TGTGCCAGCAGCGGGGGTTTTTACGGGCAGTACTTC	CASSGGFYGQYF
18	-	TRBV19	TRBJ1-2	TRBD1	TGTGCCAGTAGTATAGGAGGGACAGCGCGGAGCCTAGGGCGAGGCTACACCTTC	CASSIGGTARSLGRGYTF
13	few	TRBV20-1	TRBJ1-5	-	TGCAGTGCTAGGGGGACACCAGATCAGCCCCAGCATTTT	CSARGTPDQPQHF
18	few	TRBV9	TRBJ2-2	-	TGTGCCAGCAGCTCAGGGAATAGCCTCTATGGGGGCACCGGGGAGCTGTTTTTT	CASSSGNSLYGGTGELFF
15	-	TRBV6-2/TRBV6-3	TRBJ1-5	TRBD1	TGTGCCAGCAGTGAGGACGGGACAGGGGGCCAGCCCCAGCATTTT	CASSEDGTGGQPQHF
12	many	TRBV20-1	TRBJ2-3	-	TGCAGTGCCTCGTTCACGACAGATACGCAGTATTTT	CSASFTTDTQYF
16	-	TRBV5-1	TRBJ2-5	TRBD1	TGTGCCAGCACCCACCGGGACAGGGATTATCAAGAGACCCAGTACTTC	CASTHRDRDYQETQYF
15	many	TRBV3-1	TRBJ2-5	TRBD1	TGTGCCAGCAGCCGGATTAACAGGGGCGGGGAGACCCAGTACTTC	CASSRINRGGETQYF
12	many	TRBV20-1	TRBJ2-3	-	TGCAGTGCCGACGGCGGCACAGATACGCAGTATTTT	CSADGGTDTQYF
15	many	TRBV28	TRBJ2-4	TRBD2	TGTGCCAGTTCTGGACTAGCGGGAGTCGCAAGCATTCAGTACTTC	CASSGLAGVASIQYF
15	few	TRBV11-2	TRBJ2-5	-	TGTGCCAGCAGCGTCGTAGGACCGGGGCAAGAGACCCAGTACTTC	CASSVVGPGQETQYF
14	-	TRBV28	TRBJ1-2	-	TGTGCCAGCGGAGACCGGGCGACGGCGTATGGCTACACCTTC	CASGDRATAYGYTF
16	few	TRBV19	TRBJ2-2	TRBD2	TGTGCCAGTACCATGACTAGCGGGAGAAAGGGCGGGGAGCTGTTTTTT	CASTMTSGRKGGELFF
15	-	TRBV6-4	TRBJ2-5	-	TGTGCCAGCAGTCCCATAGCGAGAATAAGGGAGACCCAGTACTTC	CASSPIARIRETQYF
13	-	TRBV11-3	TRBJ2-7	-	TGTGCCAGCAGCTTAGATTTCAGGGCAGCACAGTACTTC	CASSLDFRAAQYF
16	many	TRBV11-2	TRBJ2-3	TRBD2	TGTGCCAGCAGACCTAGCGGGAGAAGGGCGCCAGATACGCAGTATTTT	CASRPSGRRAPDTQYF
14	many	TRBV27	TRBJ2-1	-	TGTGCCAGCATTGGATTCTTAGGGCACAATGAGCAGTTCTTC	CASIGFLGHNEQFF
14	-	TRBV2	TRBJ2-2	-	TGTGCCAGCAAGCCCGGGGCTAACACCGGGGAGCTGTTTTTT	CASKPGANTGELFF
16	many	TRBV5-5	TRBJ1-1	-	TGTGCCAGCAGCCAGGACCTCGGGGGGCGAGTCACTGAAGCTTTCTTT	CASSQDLGGRVTEAFF
15	many	TRBV7-6	TRBJ2-5	TRBD2	TGTGCCAGCAGCTTAGCCGGACTAGCGCAAGAGACCCAGTACTTC	CASSLAGLAQETQYF
19	many	TRBV6-2/TRBV6-3	TRBJ2-1	TRBD2	TGTGCCAGCAGTCATCTTCTAGCGGGAGGGCCGAGGACCTACAATGAGCAGTTCTTC	CASSHLLAGGPRTYNEQFF
15	few	TRBV3-1	TRBJ1-1	-	TGTGCCAGCAGCCAAGAGGCGGATATGAACACTGAAGCTTTCTTT	CASSQEADMNTEAFF
13	many	TRBV28	TRBJ1-2	-	TGTGCCAGCAGTCCCAATGAACCTTTGGGCTACACCTTC	CASSPNEPLGYTF
11	many	TRBV3-1	TRBJ1-3	-	TGTGCCAGCAGCCAAGGAAACACCATATATTTT	CASSQGNTIYF
18	few	TRBV27	TRBJ2-6	-	TGTGCCAGCACTTCGTGGACTCTTTTCTACTCTGGGGCCAACGTCCTGACTTTC	CASTSWTLFYSGANVLTF
17	-	TRBV7-9	TRBJ2-1	TRBD2	TGTGCCAGCAGCTTAAGGGCCCGGACTAGCTACTACAATGAGCAGTTCTTC	CASSLRARTSYYNEQFF
13	-	TRBV3-1	TRBJ1-2	-	TGTGCCAGCAGCCAAATACAGGGCTCGGGATACACCTTC	CASSQIQGSGYTF
15	many	TRBV27	TRBJ2-7	-	TGTGCCAGCAGTTTATCAGACAGCGGGTCCTACGAGCAGTACTTC	CASSLSDSGSYEQYF
15	many	TRBV20-1	TRBJ2-1	TRBD2	TGCAGTGTCCCCTCCGGGACTAGCGGCTACAATGAGCAGTTCTTC	CSVPSGTSGYNEQFF
14	-	TRBV7-9	TRBJ2-7	-	TGTGCCAGCAGCCAACCCGGACGGAACTACGAGCAGTACTTC	CASSQPGRNYEQYF
15	few	TRBV6-1	TRBJ1-2	-	TGTGCCAGCAGAACCCGCGGACGGAATAACTATGGCTACACCTTC	CASRTRGRNNYGYTF
16	few	TRBV7-6	TRBJ2-1	TRBD2	TGTGCCAGCAGCTCCGAACTAGCGGAACCTTACAATGAGCAGTTCTTC	CASSSELAEPYNEQFF
13	few	TRBV7-9	TRBJ2-7	-	TGTGCCAGCAGCTTACCAGGGGACCCCGAGCAGTACTTC	CASSLPGDPEQYF
13	many	TRBV10-3	TRBJ2-7	-	TGTGCCGTGGGGGGGACAACTCTGGGGGAGCAGTACTTC	CAVGGTTLGEQYF
14	few	TRBV7-8	TRBJ1-2	TRBD1	TGTGCCAGCAGCTCGACAGGGAGTGTGTATGGCTACACCTTC	CASSSTGSVYGYTF
15	many	TRBV12-3/TRBV12-4	TRBJ2-7	-	TGTGCCAGCACTCCCGCAGAGGGTCTGGTTTTGGTGCAGTACTTC	CASTPAEGLVLVQYF
16	few	TRBV5-6	TRBJ1-1	TRBD1	TGTGCCAGCAGCTGGGTCGGGACAGGGGAGAACACTGAAGCTTTCTTT	CASSWVGTGENTEAFF
14	many	TRBV2	TRBJ1-3	-	TGTGCCAGCAGTGAAAGGGGGTCCCTTCACACCATATATTTT	CASSERGSLHTIYF
12	many	TRBV3-1	TRBJ2-1	-	TGTGCCAGCAGCCAAGATAAGGGGGATCAGTTCTTC	CASSQDKGDQFF
15	many	TRBV30	TRBJ1-3	TRBD1	TGTGCCTGGAGTGGTGCAGGGGGCTTTGGAAACACCATATATTTT	CAWSGAGGFGNTIYF
15	few	TRBV3-1	TRBJ2-7	-	TGTGCCAGCAGCCCCAGCCAGGGCTTACCCTACGAGCAGTACTTC	CASSPSQGLPYEQYF
14	-	TRBV20-1	TRBJ2-7	TRBD2	TGCAGTGCTACCCTTGGGGGGGTTGGCTACGAGCAGTACTTC	CSATLGGVGYEQYF
15	few	TRBV4-1	TRBJ2-2	TRBD2	TGCGCCAGCAGGCTCCAGGCGGGAGGTACCGGGGAGCTGTTTTTT	CASRLQAGGTGELFF